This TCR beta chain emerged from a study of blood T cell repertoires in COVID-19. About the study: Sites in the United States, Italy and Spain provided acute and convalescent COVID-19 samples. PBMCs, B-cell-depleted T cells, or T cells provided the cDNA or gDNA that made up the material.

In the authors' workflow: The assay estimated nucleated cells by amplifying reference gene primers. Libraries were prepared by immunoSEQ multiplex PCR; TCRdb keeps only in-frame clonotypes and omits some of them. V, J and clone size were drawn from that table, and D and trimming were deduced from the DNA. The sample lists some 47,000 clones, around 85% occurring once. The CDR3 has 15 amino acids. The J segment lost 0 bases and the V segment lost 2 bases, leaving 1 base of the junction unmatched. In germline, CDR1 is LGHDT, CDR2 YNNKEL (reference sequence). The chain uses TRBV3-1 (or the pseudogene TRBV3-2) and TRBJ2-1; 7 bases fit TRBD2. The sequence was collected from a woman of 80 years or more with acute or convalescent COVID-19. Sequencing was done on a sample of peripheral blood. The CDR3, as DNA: TGTGCCAGCAGCCAACGGGGGGACTCCTACAATGAGCAGTTCTTC. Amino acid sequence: CASSQRGDSYNEQFF.